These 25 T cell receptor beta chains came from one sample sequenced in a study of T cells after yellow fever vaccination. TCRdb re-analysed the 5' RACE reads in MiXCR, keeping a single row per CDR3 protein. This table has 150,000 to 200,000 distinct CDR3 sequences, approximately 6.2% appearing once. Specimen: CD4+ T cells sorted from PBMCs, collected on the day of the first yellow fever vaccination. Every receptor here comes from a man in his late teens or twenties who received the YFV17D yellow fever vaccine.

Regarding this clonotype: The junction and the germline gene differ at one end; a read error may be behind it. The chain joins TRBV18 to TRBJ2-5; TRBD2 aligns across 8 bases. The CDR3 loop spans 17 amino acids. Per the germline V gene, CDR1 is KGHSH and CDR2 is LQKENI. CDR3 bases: TGTCCCAGCTCACCTTCGAGAGTAGCGGGGCCGAAAGAGACCCAGTACTTC. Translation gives CPSSPSRVAGPKETQYF.

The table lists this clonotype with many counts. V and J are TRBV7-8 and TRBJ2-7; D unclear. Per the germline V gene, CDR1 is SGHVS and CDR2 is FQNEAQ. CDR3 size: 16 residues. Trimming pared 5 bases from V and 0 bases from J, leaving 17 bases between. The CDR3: CASSRPTVKGSYEQYV. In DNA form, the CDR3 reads TGTGCCAGCAGCCGCCCGACGGTAAAGGGCTCCTACGAGCAGTACGTC.

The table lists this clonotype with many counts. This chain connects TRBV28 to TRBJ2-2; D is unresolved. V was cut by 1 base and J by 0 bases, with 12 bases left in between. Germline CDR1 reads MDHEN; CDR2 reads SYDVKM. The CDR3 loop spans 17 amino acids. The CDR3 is CASSLFYTVANTGELFF. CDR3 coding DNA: TGTGCCAGCAGTTTATTTTACACCGTGGCGAACACCGGGGAGCTGTTTTTT.

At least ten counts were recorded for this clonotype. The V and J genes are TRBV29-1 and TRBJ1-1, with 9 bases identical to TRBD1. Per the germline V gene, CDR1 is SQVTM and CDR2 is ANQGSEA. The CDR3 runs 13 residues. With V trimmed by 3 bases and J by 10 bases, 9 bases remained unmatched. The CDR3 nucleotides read TGCAGCGTTGATCCCGGGACAGGGAGGGTAGCTTTCTTT. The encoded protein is CSVDPGTGRVAFF.

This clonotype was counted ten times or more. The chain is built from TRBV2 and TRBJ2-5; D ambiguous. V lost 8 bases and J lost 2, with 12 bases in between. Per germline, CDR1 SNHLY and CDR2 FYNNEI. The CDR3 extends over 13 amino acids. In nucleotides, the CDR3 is TGTGCCAGCGGACGGCAGCCTCAAGAGACCCAGTACTTC. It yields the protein CASGRQPQETQYF.

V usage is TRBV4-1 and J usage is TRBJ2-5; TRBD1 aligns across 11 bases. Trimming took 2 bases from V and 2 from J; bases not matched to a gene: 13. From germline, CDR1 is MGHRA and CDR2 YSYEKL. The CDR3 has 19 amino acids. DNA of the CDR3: TGCGCCAGCAGCCAACTCCTCGGGACAGGGGGGCGGACACAAGAGACCCAGTACTTC. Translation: CASSQLLGTGGRTQETQYF.

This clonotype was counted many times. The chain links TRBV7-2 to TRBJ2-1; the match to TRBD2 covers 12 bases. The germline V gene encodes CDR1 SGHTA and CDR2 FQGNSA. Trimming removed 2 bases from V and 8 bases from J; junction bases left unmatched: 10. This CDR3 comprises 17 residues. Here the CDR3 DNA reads TGTGCCAGCAGCTTATCAGTTCTAGCGGGGGGGCGCGATGAGCAGTTCTTC. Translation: CASSLSVLAGGRDEQFF.

CDR3 protein: CSVQRNAGELFF. CDR3 in DNA: TGCAGTGTACAGAGAAACGCCGGGGAGCTGTTTTTT. This chain links TRBV20-1 with TRBJ2-2; D gene ambiguous. Trimming cost V 7 bases and J 6 bases, with 12 bases left between them. Germline V CDR1 and CDR2: DFQATT, SNEGSKA (reference sequence). This CDR3 region has 12 residues.

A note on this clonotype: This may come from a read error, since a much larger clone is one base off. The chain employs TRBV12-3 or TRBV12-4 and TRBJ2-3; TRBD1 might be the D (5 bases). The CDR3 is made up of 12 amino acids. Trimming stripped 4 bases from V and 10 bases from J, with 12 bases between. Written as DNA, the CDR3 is TGTGCCAGCAGTTGGACATGGTCGTCGCAGTATTTT. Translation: CASSWTWSSQYF.

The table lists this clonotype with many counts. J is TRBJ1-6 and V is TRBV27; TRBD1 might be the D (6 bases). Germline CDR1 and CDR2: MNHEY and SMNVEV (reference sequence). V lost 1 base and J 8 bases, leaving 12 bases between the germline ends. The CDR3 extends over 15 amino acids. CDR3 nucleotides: TGTGCCAGCAGTTTATTACCAGGGGCCCATTCACCCCTCCACTTT. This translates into CASSLLPGAHSPLHF.

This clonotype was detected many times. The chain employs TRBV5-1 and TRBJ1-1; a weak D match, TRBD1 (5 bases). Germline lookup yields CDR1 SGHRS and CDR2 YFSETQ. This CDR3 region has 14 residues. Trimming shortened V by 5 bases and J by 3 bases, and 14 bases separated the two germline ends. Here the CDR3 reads CASRGTLGDTEAFF. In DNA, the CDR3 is TGCGCCAGCAGGGGGACTTTGGGGGACACTGAAGCTTTCTTT.

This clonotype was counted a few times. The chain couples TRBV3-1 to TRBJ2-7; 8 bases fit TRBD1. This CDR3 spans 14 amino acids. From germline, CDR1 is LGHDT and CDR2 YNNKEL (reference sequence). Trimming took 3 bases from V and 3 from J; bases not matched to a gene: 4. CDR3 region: CASSQGTGGYEQYV. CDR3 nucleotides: TGTGCCAGCAGCCAGGGTACAGGGGGCTACGAGCAGTACGTC.

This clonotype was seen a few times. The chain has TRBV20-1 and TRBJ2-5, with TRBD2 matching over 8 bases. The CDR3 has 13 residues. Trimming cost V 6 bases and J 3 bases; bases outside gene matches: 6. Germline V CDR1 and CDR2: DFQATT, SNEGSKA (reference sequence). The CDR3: CSAHVLAEETQYF. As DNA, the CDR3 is TGCAGTGCCCATGTACTAGCGGAAGAGACCCAGTACTTC.

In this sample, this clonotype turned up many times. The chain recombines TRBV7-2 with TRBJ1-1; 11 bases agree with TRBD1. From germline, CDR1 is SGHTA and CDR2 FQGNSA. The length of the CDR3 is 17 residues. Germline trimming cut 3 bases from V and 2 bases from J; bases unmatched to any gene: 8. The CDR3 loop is CASSFSGTGGANTEAFF. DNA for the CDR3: TGTGCCAGCAGCTTTTCCGGGACAGGGGGAGCCAACACTGAAGCTTTCTTT.

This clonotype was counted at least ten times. The CDR3 region has the DNA TGTGCCAGCAGCCCCCAAGAGGGGCGGCAGCCCCAGCATTTT. Its protein is CASSPQEGRQPQHF. The rearrangement uses TRBV7-2 and TRBJ1-5; maybe TRBD1 (5 bases). The germline V gene encodes CDR1 SGHTA and CDR2 FQGNSA. V was cut by 5 bases and J by 7 bases, with 15 bases left in between. The CDR3 is 14 amino acids.

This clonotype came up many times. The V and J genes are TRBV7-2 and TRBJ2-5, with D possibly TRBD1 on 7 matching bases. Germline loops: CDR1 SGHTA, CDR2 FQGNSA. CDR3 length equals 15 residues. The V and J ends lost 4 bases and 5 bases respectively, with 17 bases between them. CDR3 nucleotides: TGTGCCAGCAGCTGGAGGGGGCAAGGGGGTGAGACCCAGTACTTC. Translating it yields CASSWRGQGGETQYF.

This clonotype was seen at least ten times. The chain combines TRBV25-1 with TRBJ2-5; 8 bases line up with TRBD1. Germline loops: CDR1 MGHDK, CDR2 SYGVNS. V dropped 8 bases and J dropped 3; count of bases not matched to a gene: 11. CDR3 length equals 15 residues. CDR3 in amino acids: CASRSGGTGKETQYF. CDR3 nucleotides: TGTGCCAGCCGATCCGGAGGGACAGGAAAAGAGACCCAGTACTTC.

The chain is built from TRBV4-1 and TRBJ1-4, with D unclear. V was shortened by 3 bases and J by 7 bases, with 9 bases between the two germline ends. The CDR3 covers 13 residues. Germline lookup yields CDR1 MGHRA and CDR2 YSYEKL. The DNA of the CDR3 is TGCGCCAGCAGCCAGGCCCTGGGTGAAAAACTGTTTTTT. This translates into CASSQALGEKLFF.

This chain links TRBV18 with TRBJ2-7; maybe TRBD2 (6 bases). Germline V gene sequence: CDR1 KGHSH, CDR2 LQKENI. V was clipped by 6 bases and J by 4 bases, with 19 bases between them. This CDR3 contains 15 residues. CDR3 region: CASSPGGSSGYEQYV. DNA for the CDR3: TGTGCCAGCTCCCCAGGAGGTTCAAGCGGGTACGAGCAGTACGTC.

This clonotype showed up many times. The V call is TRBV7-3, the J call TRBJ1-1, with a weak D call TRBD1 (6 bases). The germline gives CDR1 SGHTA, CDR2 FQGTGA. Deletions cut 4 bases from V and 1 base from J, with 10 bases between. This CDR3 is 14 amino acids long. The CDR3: CASSSQGSNTEAFF. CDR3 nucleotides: TGTGCCAGCAGCTCTCAGGGGTCGAACACTGAAGCTTTCTTT.

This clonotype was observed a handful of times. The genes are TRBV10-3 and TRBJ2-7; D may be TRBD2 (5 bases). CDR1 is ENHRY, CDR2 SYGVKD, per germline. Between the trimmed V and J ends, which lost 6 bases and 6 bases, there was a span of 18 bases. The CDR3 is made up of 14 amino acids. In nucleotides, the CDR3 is TGTGCCATCAGGCCCGCTATGGAAGGAGGCGAGCAGTACGTC. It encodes CAIRPAMEGGEQYV.

The chain's CDR3 is CASSTGYGYTF. CDR3 coding DNA: TGTGCCAGCAGTACAGGGTATGGCTACACCTTC. This chain uses TRBV12-3 or TRBV12-4 with TRBJ1-2, with a tentative D call TRBD1 (6 bases). The CDR3 totals 11 residues. V was shortened by 5 bases and J by 5 bases, with 6 bases between the two germline ends.

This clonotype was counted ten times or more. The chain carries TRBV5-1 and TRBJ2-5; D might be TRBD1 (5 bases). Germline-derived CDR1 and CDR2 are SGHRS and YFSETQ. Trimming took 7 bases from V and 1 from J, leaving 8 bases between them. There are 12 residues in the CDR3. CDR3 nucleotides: TGCGCCAGCCGGACACCCCAAGAGACCCAGTACTTC. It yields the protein CASRTPQETQYF. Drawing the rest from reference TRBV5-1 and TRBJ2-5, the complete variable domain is KAGVTQTPRYLIKTRGQQVTLSCSPISGHRSVSWYQQTPGQGLQFLFEYFSETQRNKGNFPGRFSGRQFSNSRSEMNVSTLELGDSALYLCASRTPQETQYFGPGTRLLVL.

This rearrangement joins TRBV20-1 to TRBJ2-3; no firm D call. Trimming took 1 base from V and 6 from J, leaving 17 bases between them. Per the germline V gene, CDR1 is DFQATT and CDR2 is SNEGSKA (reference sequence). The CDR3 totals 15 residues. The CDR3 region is CSARARHRFYDTQYF. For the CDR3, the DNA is TGCAGTGCTAGAGCCAGACACCGATTTTATGATACGCAGTATTTT.

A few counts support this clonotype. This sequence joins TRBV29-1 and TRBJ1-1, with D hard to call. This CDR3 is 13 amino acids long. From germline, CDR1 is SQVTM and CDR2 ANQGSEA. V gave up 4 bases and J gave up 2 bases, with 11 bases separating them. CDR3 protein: CSVGPQRNTEAFF. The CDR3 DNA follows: TGCAGCGTTGGGCCGCAACGCAACACTGAAGCTTTCTTT.